This TCR beta chain was obtained from a study of T cell responses to AZD1222 COVID-19 vaccine. The study's findings and limits: All repertoire sampling was performed exclusively after the peak T cell response. Among vaccine-associated CD4 TCRs, coverage spanned spike, with dominance at 160-218 and 743-854.

Analyses pooled second doses at about 4 or about 12 weeks. The sample holds a few counts of this clone. Antigen unknown. V lost 7 bases, J lost 5 bases, and 11 bases lay in between. The CDR3 runs to 11 residues. The V gene's germline CDR1 is SQVTM and CDR2 ANQGSEA. Sequenced by immunoSEQ multiplex PCR; TCRdb stores in-frame clones only, minus some. The data hold about 89,000 clones, with 86% observed a single time. Specimen: peripheral blood, collected 28 days after the second AZD1222 dose. The chain employs TRBV29-1 and TRBJ2-5, with D possibly matching TRBD1 (6 bases). The TCR sequence derives from an adult who received the AZD1222 COVID-19 vaccine. The CDR3 protein is CSAGVRETQYF. The CDR3 coding sequence is TGCAGCGCAGGGGTACGGGAGACCCAGTACTTC.